This T cell receptor beta chain emerged from a study of blood T cell repertoires in COVID-19. Study-wide context: T cells, B-cell-depleted T cells, or PBMCs provided the cDNA or gDNA that served as material.

The germline V gene has CDR1 SGHAT and CDR2 FQNNGV. The CDR3 contains 13 residues. V was cut by 8 bases and J by 0 bases, with 10 bases left in between. In the original analysis: Estimated nucleated cell counts came from reference gene primer amplification. Assay used: immunoSEQ multiplex PCR; TCRdb lists only in-frame clones, some missing. Clone size and V and J calls were adopted from that table, with D and trimming inferred from the DNA. Of about 70,000 clones in the sample, under 90% were seen once. This clone was seen a single time. The receptor's source is a man between 65 and 85 years old who had recovered from COVID-19. V and J are TRBV11-2 and TRBJ1-1; D is uncertain. Sequenced material: peripheral blood. The chain's CDR3 is CASGAGMNTEAFF. The CDR3 nucleotides are TGTGCCAGCGGCGCGGGAATGAACACTGAAGCTTTCTTT.